These 19 T cell receptor beta chains were all obtained from the same sample, sequenced in a study of T cells after yellow fever vaccination. One entry per CDR3 protein results from TCRdb running MiXCR on the 5' RACE reads. There are roughly 70,000 distinct CDR3 sequences in the sample; over 7.5% occur only once, and more than 35% lies in the top ten. The material sequenced was CD8+ T cells sorted from PBMCs, taken on the day of the yellow fever booster vaccination. These receptor sequences come from a man aged 30 to 45 who received the YFV17D yellow fever vaccine.

This clonotype has at least ten counts. This chain joins TRBV6-2 or TRBV6-3 and TRBJ1-5; tentative D call: TRBD1 (6 bases). The CDR3 extends over 12 amino acids. Per the germline V gene, CDR1 is MNHEY and CDR2 is SVGEGT. The V end lost 8 bases, the J end lost 3 bases, and 8 bases lay between the germline ends. CDR3 sequence (DNA): TGTGCCAGCGGACAGTACAATCAGCCCCAGCATTTT. Translation: CASGQYNQPQHF.

This clonotype was recorded many times. The CDR3: CASSQGSPGVAYAYEQYF. CDR3 DNA sequence: TGTGCCAGCAGCCAAGGGTCCCCGGGAGTAGCGTATGCCTACGAGCAGTACTTC. The chain employs TRBV3-1 and TRBJ2-7, with D perhaps matching TRBD2 (6 bases). The CDR3 is made up of 18 amino acids. V was pared by 1 base and J by 2 bases, with 21 bases between. Germline V gene lookup returns CDR1 LGHDT and CDR2 YNNKEL (reference sequence).

V and J are TRBV6-1 and TRBJ2-3; perhaps TRBD2 as D (6 bases). CDR1 MNHNS and CDR2 SASEGT come from the germline V gene. Between the trimmed V and J ends, which lost 5 bases and 2 bases, there was a span of 11 bases. CDR3 size: 14 residues. This CDR3 reads CASSPGLPTDTQYF. The CDR3 region has the DNA TGTGCCAGCAGTCCGGGACTTCCCACAGATACGCAGTATTTT.

The chain links TRBV12-3 or TRBV12-4 to TRBJ2-1; 11 bases are shared with TRBD2. The CDR3 sequence is 15 residues long. The trim removed 6 bases at V and 4 bases at J, leaving 5 bases unmatched. CDR3 DNA sequence: TGTGCCAGCAGGTCACTAGCGGGGGTTTACAATGAGCAGTTCTTC. This translates into CASRSLAGVYNEQFF.

The V and J genes are TRBV19 and TRBJ2-1; D unresolved. The germline V and J ends were trimmed by 3 bases and 7 bases, with 7 bases remaining between them. CDR1 and CDR2 from the germline V gene are LNHDA and SQIVND (reference sequence). There are 12 residues in the CDR3. CDR3 loop: CASSIGENEQFF. The DNA for the CDR3 is TGTGCCAGTAGTATCGGAGAAAATGAGCAGTTCTTC.

This clonotype was seen at least ten times. This sequence joins TRBV21-1 and TRBJ2-1; the listed D gene, TRBD1, was not tested against the DNA. TRBV21-1 counts as a pseudogene. This CDR3 is built from 17 residues. CDR3 sequence: CASSLPGSTDSYNEQFF. The CDR3 coding sequence is TGTGCCAGCTCACTGCCCGGGAGTACTGATTCCTACAATGAGCAGTTCTTC.

The chain uses TRBV4-3 and TRBJ2-7; 12 bases fit TRBD2. The V gene end was trimmed by 4 bases and the J gene end by 0 bases; junction bases not matched to a gene: 16. This CDR3 contains 20 residues. Germline lookup yields CDR1 LGHNA and CDR2 YSLEER. CDR3 DNA sequence: TGCGCCAGCAGCCCCTTCCAATCCGGGACTAGCGGGTGGCTCTCCTACGAGCAGTACTTC. Protein sequence: CASSPFQSGTSGWLSYEQYF.

This clonotype has more than one count but fewer than ten. V usage is TRBV7-9 and J usage is TRBJ2-7; D possibly corresponds to TRBD2 (5 bases). The CDR3 is 12 residues long. The ends were cut back, 5 bases at V and 2 bases at J, with 7 bases in the middle. Germline V lookup: CDR1 SEHNR, CDR2 FQNEAQ (reference sequence). CDR3 in amino acids: CASSEGPYEQYF. The CDR3 region has the DNA TGTGCCAGCAGCGAGGGTCCCTACGAGCAGTACTTC.

This clonotype appeared many times. The J gene is TRBJ2-1, the V gene TRBV28; a possible D gene is TRBD2 (6 bases). Trimming removed 6 bases at V and 1 base at J, with 13 bases between. Per the germline V gene, CDR1 is MDHEN and CDR2 is SYDVKM. The length of the CDR3 is 15 residues. CDR3 sequence: CASSPRDWSYNEQFF. For the CDR3, the DNA is TGTGCCAGCAGCCCCCGGGACTGGTCCTACAATGAGCAGTTCTTC.

This clonotype was picked up a small number of times. V is TRBV27 and J is TRBJ2-7, with D perhaps given as TRBD1 or TRBD2 (5 bases each). Trimming took off 4 bases at V and 2 bases at J, with 12 bases between the two ends. The CDR3 is 14 amino acids. Looked up from germline, CDR1 is MNHEY and CDR2 is SMNVEV (reference sequence). CDR3 coding DNA: TGTGCCAGCAGTTGGATCGGGGACCCCTACGAGCAGTACTTC. As protein: CASSWIGDPYEQYF.

The rearrangement links TRBV19 to TRBJ1-1; no reliable D call. The V end was cut by 3 bases, the J end by 6 bases, with 11 bases between. This CDR3 is 13 amino acids long. CDR1 is LNHDA and CDR2 is SQIVND in the germline V gene (reference sequence). The CDR3 bases are TGTGCCAGTAGTATCCCCGGGCCCTCTGAAGCTTTCTTT. Translation gives CASSIPGPSEAFF.

This clonotype was seen more than once but under ten times. This sequence joins TRBV25-1 and TRBJ2-1; 14 bases are shared with TRBD2. V lost 2 bases and J lost 0; bases outside the gene matches: 9. This CDR3 spans 20 amino acids. Germline CDR1 MGHDK, CDR2 SYGVNS. The CDR3 reads CASSELGLAGEITSYNEQFF. CDR3 DNA sequence: TGTGCCAGCAGTGAACTGGGACTAGCGGGGGAAATCACCTCCTACAATGAGCAGTTCTTC.

This clonotype was detected many times. The chain employs TRBV20-1 and TRBJ2-7; 10 bases fit TRBD1. This CDR3 region has 13 residues. Unmatched junction bases numbered 8, after V lost 8 bases and J lost 4 bases. CDR1 and CDR2 from the germline V gene are DFQATT and SNEGSKA (reference sequence). The CDR3 here is CSTEGQGLYEQYF. DNA for the CDR3: TGCAGTACGGAGGGACAGGGGCTGTACGAGCAGTACTTC.

The table lists this clonotype with many counts. The chain has TRBV5-6 and TRBJ2-1; a weak D match, TRBD1 (8 bases). The V end lost 4 bases, the J end lost 6 bases, and 14 bases lay between the germline ends. From germline, CDR1 is SGHDT and CDR2 YYEEEE. CDR3 length: 14 residues. The CDR3 bases are TGTGCCAGCAGCGCGGACAGGGAGGGCAATGAGCAGTTCTTC. It yields the protein CASSADREGNEQFF.

This clonotype came up a few times. The V gene is TRBV12-3 or TRBV12-4, the J gene TRBJ2-3; D not certain. The CDR3 is made up of 14 amino acids. V was cut by 0 bases and J by 4 bases, with 8 bases left in between. The CDR3 here is CASSLALVPDTQYF. The CDR3 bases are TGTGCCAGCAGTTTAGCGCTAGTTCCAGATACGCAGTATTTT.

This clonotype was seen more than once but under ten times. A read error may account for a junction end that differs from germline. V gene TRBV3-1 combines with J gene TRBJ2-1; 8 bases map to TRBD2. The V gene's germline CDR1 is LGHDT and CDR2 YNNKEL (reference sequence). The CDR3 is 18 residues long. The CDR3 here is CACSPRIPGLVFYGEQFF. In DNA form, the CDR3 reads TGTGCCTGCAGCCCAAGAATACCGGGACTAGTTTTTTACGGTGAGCAGTTCTTC.

V and J are TRBV5-1 and TRBJ2-3; 13 nucleotides align to TRBD2. CDR3 length equals 16 residues. In germline, CDR1 is SGHRS, CDR2 YFSETQ. The J segment lost 6 bases and the V segment lost 4 bases, leaving 8 bases of the junction unmatched. CDR3 sequence reads: CASSGGLAGEWDTQYF. In nucleotides, the CDR3 is TGCGCCAGCAGCGGAGGACTAGCGGGAGAGTGGGATACGCAGTATTTT.

Only a few counts were recorded for this clonotype. The chain uses TRBV20-1 and TRBJ2-3; D is perhaps TRBD2 (7 bases). Germline CDR1 reads DFQATT; CDR2 reads SNEGSKA (reference sequence). The CDR3 extends over 14 amino acids. CDR3 sequence: CTLSRGGGADTQYF. The DNA of the CDR3 is TGCACCCTATCGAGAGGGGGAGGGGCAGATACGCAGTATTTT.

In its sample, this clonotype was seen a few times. At one end, the junction sequence differs from germline, possibly due to a read error. The chain is built from TRBV20-1 and TRBJ1-2; D gene ambiguous. Germline V gene data show CDR1 as DFQATT and CDR2 as SNEGSKA (reference sequence). The CDR3 runs 9 residues. The CDR3 is CSASPGRIF. The CDR3 DNA is TGCAGTGCTAGCCCCGGCCGGATCTTC.